What follows is one T cell receptor (beta chain) and its context. Its antigen is unknown. The CDR3 sequence is 13 residues long. Germline assignment: CDR1 SNHLY and CDR2 FYNNEI. Trimming stripped 6 bases from V and 5 bases from J, with 8 bases between. These data come from a study of blood T cells in healthy people across ages. Regarding the study as a whole: Any conclusive comparison of naive versus antigen-experienced cells was prevented by using unsorted PBMCs.

Next came a second PCR, run for roughly 6 to 11 cycles, which used a sample-barcoded 5' primer along with a J-beta primer mix. One entry per CDR3 protein results from TCRdb running MiXCR on the 5' RACE reads. The profile covers about a million distinct CDR3 sequences, with roughly 50% appearing a single time and around 15% taken by the ten largest. The TCR originated in a man in his thirties or forties in good health. J is TRBJ1-6 and V is TRBV2; no definite D call. The sequencing sample was made of blood. CDR3 loop: CASRGSNNSPLHF. In DNA, the CDR3 is TGTGCCAGCAGGGGCTCGAATAATTCACCCCTCCACTTT.